A selection of T cell receptor beta chains follows, all from one sample in a study of T-cell reconstitution after alpha-beta-depleted transplantation in children. TCRdb used MiXCR to reprocess the PCR reads, holding one entry per CDR3 protein. Here the sample spans 230,000 or so distinct CDR3 sequences, around 13% being singletons. Sequences were derived from PBMCs from the stem cell graft donor, sampled from the stem cell graft. All receptors come from a human donor who donated a stem cell graft to a child with acute lymphoblastic leukemia. Both conserved end residues are trimmed from each CDR3.

TRBV9	ASTGTGGIDTQY
TRBV28	ASSTRATGGYT
TRBV9	ASKGPGNTEAF
TRBV5-1	ASSSTGTDRETQY
TRBV7-2	ASSWSSGSGELF
TRBV29-1	SVGQTSNTEAF
TRBV20-1	SARTGTLYEQY
TRBV5-6	ASSFYTGELF
TRBV18	ASSPLGGMETQY
TRBV5-1	ASLETRIVGTNYGYT
TRBV7-9	ASSSTGFMGDGYT
TRBV6-1	ASSPGLQYEQY
TRBV3-1	ASSHSGTSGGAREETQY
TRBV30	AWSDQKLRPISVSPLH
TRBV7-9	ASSPVGTLEAF
TRBV7-2	ASSLSGATGELF
TRBV5-1	ASSLGDSNYGYT
TRBV24-1	ATSDGNVASGNSIY
TRBV6-5	ASSYSGGMAF
TRBV11-2	ASSPARTGVYYGYT
TRBV27	ASSLTGGDQPQH
TRBV24-1	ATSLGTGVSYEQY
TRBV7-2	ASTYKDQAKNIQY
TRBV28	ASSLFRTGKFSYEQY
TRBV5-1	ASSPTRRGQPNEKLF
TRBV20-1	SASGESWTDTQY
TRBV4-3	ASSQDPAGGRTGELF
TRBV10-3	AISRPGTGTTTGEQF
TRBV19	ASTDRGGSWY
TRBV29-1	SVERESTGELF
TRBV7-8	ASSLSWFDQPQH
TRBV6-2/TRBV6-3	ASSYSTSGSTDTQY
TRBV27	ASSLGVGTGNTEAF